What follows is one T cell receptor beta chain and its context. The antigen is unknown. This entry is derived from a study of T-cell memory formation after mild COVID-19. Whole-study context: TCR clusters were mostly donor specific. The study, taken as a whole, reports: The CD4+ clones that contracted clustered mainly within CM and EM, and the CD8+ clones concentrated in EMRA. Clones contracting across day 15 to 85 had a balanced CD4/CD8 profile; later expanding clones leaned CD4+.

This CDR3 spans 13 amino acids. The V end was cut by 5 bases, the J end by 7 bases, with 14 bases between. The V gene's germline CDR1 is SGHVS and CDR2 FQNEAQ. TCRdb used MiXCR to reprocess the 5' RACE reads, holding one entry per CDR3 protein. The profile shows under 400,000 distinct CDR3 sequences, about 21% of them singletons. The TCR sequence derives from an adult woman who had mild COVID-19 (a few samples of this study predate the infection). Cell type and time point are not known. The sequenced material came from PBMCs or a T cell subset sorted from them (not recorded which). The rearrangement links TRBV7-8 to TRBJ1-1, with D possibly being TRBD1 (6 bases). The CDR3 sequence: CASSHGTFVEAFF. The CDR3 nucleotides are TGTGCCAGCAGCCACGGGACATTCGTTGAAGCTTTCTTT.